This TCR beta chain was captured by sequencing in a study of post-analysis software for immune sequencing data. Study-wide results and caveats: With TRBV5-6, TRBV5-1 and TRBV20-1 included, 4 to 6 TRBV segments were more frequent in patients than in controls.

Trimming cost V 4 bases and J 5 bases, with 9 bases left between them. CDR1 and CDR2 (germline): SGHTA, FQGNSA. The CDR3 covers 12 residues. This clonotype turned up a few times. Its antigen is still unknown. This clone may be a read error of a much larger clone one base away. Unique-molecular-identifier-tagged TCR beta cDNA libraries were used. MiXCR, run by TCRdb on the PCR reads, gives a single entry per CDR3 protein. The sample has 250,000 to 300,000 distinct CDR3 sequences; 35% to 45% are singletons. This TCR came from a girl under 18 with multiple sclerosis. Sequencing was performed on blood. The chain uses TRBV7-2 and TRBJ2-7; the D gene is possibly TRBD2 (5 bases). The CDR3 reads CASSSDGDEQYF. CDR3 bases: TGTGCCAGCAGCTCGGACGGGGACGAGCAGTACTTC. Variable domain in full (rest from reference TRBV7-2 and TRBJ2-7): GAGVSQSPSNKVTEKGKDVELRCDPISGHTALYWYRQSLGQGLEFLIYFQGNSAPDKSGLPSDRFSAERTGGSVSTLTIQRTQQEDSAVYLCASSSDGDEQYFGPGTRLTVT.